This T cell receptor (beta chain) was identified during a study of blood T cell repertoires in COVID-19. From germline, CDR1 is MNHEY and CDR2 SVGAGI. CDR3 size: 16 residues. Trimming removed 4 bases from V and 8 bases from J, with 23 bases in between. The repertoire was sequenced with immunoSEQ multiplex PCR; TCRdb's copy has only in-frame clones and lacks some. The repertoire consists of 120,000 or so clones, with 87% occurring once and the leading ten covering more than 6%. The receptor's source is a human donor in a cohort sampled during active COVID-19. The V gene is TRBV6-5, the J gene TRBJ1-2; possible D gene TRBD1, 5 bases. Sequenced sample: peripheral blood. The CDR3 DNA reads TGTGCCAGCAGTTCGAGTGAAGGACAAAGGAGAGTGGGCTACACCTTC. Amino acids: CASSSSEGQRRVGYTF.